This entry concerns a single T cell receptor (beta chain). It lacks a known antigen. Nothing much larger sits one base from this clone, and base qualities are not available. Libraries of naive CD8 T cells were generated from roughly 21,000 to 960,000 sorted cells, with 10%, 30% or 50% of the purified RNA used. Naive CD8 T cells, defined as CD8+CD4-CCR7+CD45RA+, were FACS-sorted into RLT Plus buffer on a BD FACSAria II. Detection sensitivity was tested by spiking Jurkat RNA equal to some 11 TCR copies' worth into samples containing roughly 18,000-1,000,000 naive CD8 T cells. CD8 T cells were enriched using RosetteSep CD8+ T Cell Enrichment Cocktail and Ficoll-Paque, and the enriched cells then underwent ACK red cell lysis. V and J are truncated by 3 bases and 9 bases respectively, leaving an intervening sequence of 9 bases. The CDR3 holds 12 amino acids from the cysteine to the phenylalanine. The entry retains the CDR3 DNA only, 36 bases that are in frame from base 1. CDR1 and CDR2 are drawn from the germline V gene (reference sequence): MNHEY, SMNVEV.

To prepare the library, PCR was applied. The sample was run on a NextSeq 500. Bulk TCR libraries were generated as previously described, with the TCR primers listed in Table S5 used. The Qiagen AllPrep DNA/RNA kit was used to purify total RNA. Reads from multiple sequencing runs of the same library were pooled before analysis. In the authors' own workflow: Reads were retained only if an exact TCR constant sequence was present, and the retained reads were trimmed to 150 nt and grouped according to their 12-nt molecular barcodes. Reads within each barcode group were sub-clustered using a 15% Levenshtein threshold, and quality-weighted consensus sequences were constructed for each RNA molecule. Non-functional sequences were removed, as were lower-count sequences one edit away from another. Based on fitting two negative binomial distributions, any barcode sub-cluster with under 20% of the maximum read count was discarded. Through fastp at Q25 and MiXCR, TCRdb rebuilt clones from the public reads, retaining in-frame beta chains. CDR3 protein sequences are deduplicated, and each keeps its most common genes and DNA. The V and J calls reflect TCRdb's pipeline rather than the authors' work. The sample has more than 550,000 distinct CDR3 sequences on record, about 25% of them singletons. The top ten constitute about 0.8% of the sample.

The sample originates from a study of molecular identifiers for immune sequencing clone quantification listed by TCRdb under 2018. For the wider study: For a replicate experiment, RNA from approximately 20,000 or 98,000 naive CD8 T cells was divided into five aliquots, and four of the five aliquots were sequenced. This methods study used CD8 T cells to benchmark TCR RNA copy counting and molecular-identifier clustering-based TCR repertoire sequencing (MIDCIRS). On the study overall, not on this receptor specifically: Modeling indicated about 3.1 TCR RNA copies recovered per cell, compared with around 10 by digital PCR, which implies a capture efficiency of approximately 31%. The sizes of highly expanded clones could end up underestimated when identical TCR molecules share a barcode. Spiked-in Jurkat TCR RNA (about ten copies' worth), which is not part of the donor repertoire, was contained in the naive libraries. In CMV-specific effector cells, over 99% of molecules were held by clones above 20 RNA copies, whereas under 1% of molecules were held by such clones in naive cells. Even against a background of around 900,000 naive CD8 T cells, spiked-in Jurkat TCR RNA amounting to a single cell's worth was reported to be detectable. When barcode sub-clustering was left out, chimeric consensus sequences inflated TCR diversity, with chimeras reaching as high as 47%.

The rearrangement combines TRBV27 with TRBJ2-1; confidence is insufficient to name the D gene. The receptor's source is a human donor in good health. Some libraries in this study had Jurkat cell RNA spiked in. Specimen: naive CD8+ T cells from blood, with Jurkat cell RNA spiked in. The cell subset or site label for this specimen denotes: FACS-sorted CD8+CD4-CCR7+CD45RA+ naive T cells. This receptor carries the CDR3 CASSLLNGEQFF. In nucleotide form, the sequence is TGTGCCAGCAGTTTGCTGAACGGTGAGCAGTTCTTC.